The TCR beta chain under discussion was sequenced for a study of CD8 T cells in Susac syndrome. Sequencing of TCR beta was performed on blood CD8+ T cells and on blood CD4+ T cells. Both CD4+ and CD8+ T cells were negatively isolated, and TEMRA cells underwent FACS enrichment. A quantity of roughly 0.5 to 1 ug RNA underwent reverse transcription using random hexamers. By means of immunoSEQ multiplex PCR, TCR beta CDR3 spanning 54 Vbeta and 13 Jbeta underwent amplification. MiXCR, applied by TCRdb to the immunoSEQ multiplex PCR reads, yields one record per CDR3 protein. The repertoire holds 400,000 to 550,000 distinct CDR3 sequences, with 75% to 90% as singletons. Trimming took 0 bases from V and 5 from J; bases not matched to a gene: 9. This CDR3 has 15 amino acids. Germline V CDR1 and CDR2: GTSNPN, SVGIG (reference sequence).

The TCR was taken from a human donor with multiple sclerosis. Sequences were obtained from CD8+ T cells from PBMCs. This sequence joins TRBV30 and TRBJ1-1, with TRBD1 matching over 7 bases. The CDR3 is CAWSVGPQGGTEAFF. The CDR3 nucleotides read TGTGCCTGGAGTGTAGGTCCCCAGGGGGGGACTGAAGCTTTCTTT.